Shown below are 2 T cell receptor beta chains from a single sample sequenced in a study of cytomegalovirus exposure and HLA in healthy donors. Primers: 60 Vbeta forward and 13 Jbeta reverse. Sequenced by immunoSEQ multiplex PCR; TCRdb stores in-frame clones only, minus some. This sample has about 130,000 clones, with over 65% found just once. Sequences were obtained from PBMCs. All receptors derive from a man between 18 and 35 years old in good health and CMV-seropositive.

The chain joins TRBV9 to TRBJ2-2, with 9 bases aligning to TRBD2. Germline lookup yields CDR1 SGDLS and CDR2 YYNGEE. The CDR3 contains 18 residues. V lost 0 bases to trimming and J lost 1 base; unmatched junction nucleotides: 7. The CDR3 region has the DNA TGTGCCAGCAGCGTAGAATTAGCGGGAGTCCAGAACACCGGGGAGCTGTTTTTT. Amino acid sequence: CASSVELAGVQNTGELFF.

The CDR3: CASMVIGGGTYNEQFF. CDR3 coding DNA: TGCGCCAGCATGGTCATTGGGGGGGGGACCTACAATGAGCAGTTCTTC. This chain joins TRBV5-1 and TRBJ2-1; 7 bases are shared with TRBD2. J lost 2 bases, V lost 6 bases, and 11 bases had no gene match. The CDR3 loop spans 16 amino acids. Germline CDR1 and CDR2: SGHRS and YFSETQ.